The rows below give T cell receptor beta chains drawn from one sample of a study of T cells in Graves' hyperthyroidism and ophthalmopathy. TCRdb re-analysed the multiplex PCR reads in MiXCR, keeping a single row per CDR3 protein. The sample shows under 350,000 distinct CDR3 sequences, under 25% of them seen only once. The sequencing sample was made of blood. These receptors were taken from a woman aged 50 to 60 with Graves' hyperthyroidism. Both conserved end residues are part of each CDR3. A D gene is named only where the DNA matches it firmly. Only part of the rows carry a size: once, few, many, or a class if the clone is expanded.

D gene: TRBD1; J gene: TRBJ2-7; V gene: TRBV6-1; clone size: -; CDR3 protein: CASNETGSHEQYF; CDR3 DNA: TGTGCCAGCAATGAGACAGGGAGCCACGAGCAGTACTTC
D gene: TRBD1; J gene: TRBJ1-2; V gene: TRBV6-4; clone size: -; CDR3 protein: CASSEPSRGNYGYTF; CDR3 DNA: TGTGCCAGCAGTGAACCGAGCAGGGGGAACTATGGCTACACCTTC
D gene: -; J gene: TRBJ2-3; V gene: TRBV7-3; clone size: -; CDR3 protein: CASSQPRTGSVDTQYF; CDR3 DNA: TGTGCCAGCAGCCAGCCCCGTACCGGGAGCGTAGATACGCAGTATTTT
D gene: TRBD2; J gene: TRBJ2-2; V gene: TRBV6-1; clone size: many; CDR3 protein: CASKTSIGELFF; CDR3 DNA: TGTGCCAGCAAGACTAGCATCGGGGAGCTGTTTTTT
D gene: TRBD2; J gene: TRBJ2-3; V gene: TRBV30; clone size: many; CDR3 protein: CAWSGGTSGATDTQYF; CDR3 DNA: TGTGCCTGGAGTGGGGGGACTAGCGGGGCCACAGATACGCAGTATTTT
D gene: -; J gene: TRBJ2-7; V gene: TRBV4-1; clone size: -; CDR3 protein: CASSRTLALREYEQYF; CDR3 DNA: TGCGCCAGCAGCCGAACTCTAGCGCTACGAGAATACGAGCAGTACTTC
D gene: -; J gene: TRBJ2-2; V gene: TRBV28; clone size: many; CDR3 protein: CASSLFTENTGELFF; CDR3 DNA: TGTGCCAGCAGTTTATTCACAGAGAACACCGGGGAGCTGTTTTTT
D gene: -; J gene: TRBJ2-3; V gene: TRBV12-3/TRBV12-4; clone size: -; CDR3 protein: CASSPRHSGSSTDTQYF; CDR3 DNA: TGTGCCAGCAGTCCCCGGCACTCGGGATCTAGCACAGATACGCAGTATTTT
D gene: -; J gene: TRBJ1-1; V gene: TRBV4-1; clone size: many; CDR3 protein: CASSLANNRATEAFF; CDR3 DNA: TGCGCCAGCAGCCTAGCTAATAACAGGGCCACTGAAGCTTTCTTT
D gene: -; J gene: TRBJ1-5; V gene: TRBV12-3/TRBV12-4; clone size: -; CDR3 protein: CASSLERTGNQPQHF; CDR3 DNA: TGTGCCAGCAGTTTAGAGAGGACGGGAAATCAGCCCCAGCATTTT
D gene: TRBD2; J gene: TRBJ2-5; V gene: TRBV11-2; clone size: -; CDR3 protein: CASSLIAGGPVQTQYF; CDR3 DNA: TGTGCCAGCAGCTTAATCGCGGGGGGGCCCGTCCAGACCCAGTACTTC
D gene: -; J gene: TRBJ1-2; V gene: TRBV27; clone size: few; CDR3 protein: CASNLAGYGYTF; CDR3 DNA: TGTGCCAGCAACTTAGCAGGGTACGGCTACACCTTC
D gene: TRBD2; J gene: TRBJ2-1; V gene: TRBV28; clone size: -; CDR3 protein: CATRGTSGQGGFYNEQFF; CDR3 DNA: TGTGCCACCAGAGGGACTAGCGGGCAAGGCGGGTTTTACAATGAGCAGTTCTTC
D gene: -; J gene: TRBJ1-1; V gene: TRBV3-1; clone size: many; CDR3 protein: CASSATPGTENTEAFF; CDR3 DNA: TGTGCCAGCAGCGCTACGCCCGGGACGGAGAACACTGAAGCTTTCTTT